This T cell receptor beta chain was observed in a study of T cells in localized non-small cell lung cancer. Concerning this clone: The antigen remains unidentified.

Overall study results and limits: Maximal T cell clonality occurred in uninvolved adjacent lung, with tumor ranking below it. A single tumor region was sequenced, leaving heterogeneity possible. Out of the top 100 tumor clones, a median approximately 57 were seen in adjacent lung. A raised T cell density in blood coincided with lengthier overall survival.

Only in-frame clones appear in the TCRdb table, and some are missing; sequencing was by immunoSEQ multiplex PCR. In the table there are more than 9,000 clones, under 50% of which are singletons. The CDR3 covers 13 residues. V dropped 6 bases and J dropped 5 bases, with 13 bases sitting between them. From germline, CDR1 is LNHDA and CDR2 SQIVND (reference sequence). This clonotype was sampled from a woman aged 40-75 years with stage I lung adenocarcinoma. This chain links TRBV19 with TRBJ1-1; D possibly corresponds to TRBD1 (5 bases). Sequences were derived from lymph node tissue, sampled before any cancer treatment. The CDR3 coding sequence is TGTGCCAGTAGCTTGGCGGGGGGAACTGAAGCTTTCTTT. The encoded protein is CASSLAGGTEAFF.